Given below is one T cell receptor (beta chain) in context. CDR1 is SEHNR, CDR2 FQNEAQ, per germline (reference sequence). The CDR3 consists of 15 residues. V lost 7 bases and J lost 3, with 19 bases in between. The data originate from a study of blood T cells in healthy people across ages. Those donating, healthy Caucasian individuals from Russia, were aged about 6 to 100. A second about 7 to 11 cycle PCR used barcoded and J-beta primers. A tag from a template-switch adaptor with 12 random nucleotides marked each cDNA molecule. Sequencing recovered at least 3 million CDR3-containing paired-end reads from each sample. TCRdb re-analysed the 5' RACE reads in MiXCR, keeping a single row per CDR3 protein. The table has hundreds of thousands of distinct CDR3 sequences, about 52% seen once; the top ten hold 30% to 40%.

This TCR came from a woman aged 55-70 years in good health. The chain employs TRBV7-9 and TRBJ2-7; D may match TRBD1 or TRBD2 (5 bases each). Sequencing input: blood. The DNA for the CDR3 is TGTGCCAGCACTTCGATCCGGGACGGAGACTACGAGCAGTACTTC. Its translation is CASTSIRDGDYEQYF.